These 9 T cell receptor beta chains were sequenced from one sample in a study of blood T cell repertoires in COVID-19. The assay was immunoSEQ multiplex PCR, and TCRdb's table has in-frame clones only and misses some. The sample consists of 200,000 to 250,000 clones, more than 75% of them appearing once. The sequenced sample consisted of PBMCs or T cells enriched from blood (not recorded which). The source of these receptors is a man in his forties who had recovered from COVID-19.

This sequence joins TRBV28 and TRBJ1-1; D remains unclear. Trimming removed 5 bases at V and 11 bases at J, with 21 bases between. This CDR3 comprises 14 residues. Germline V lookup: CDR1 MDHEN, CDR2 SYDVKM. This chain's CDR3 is CASSLTATRSPAFF. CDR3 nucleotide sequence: TGTGCCAGCAGTCTAACGGCTACTCGGAGCCCCGCTTTCTTT.

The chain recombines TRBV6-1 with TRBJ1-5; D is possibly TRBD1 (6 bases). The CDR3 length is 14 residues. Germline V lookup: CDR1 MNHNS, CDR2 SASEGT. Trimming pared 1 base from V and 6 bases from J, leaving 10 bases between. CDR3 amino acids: CASSEVGAGQPQHF. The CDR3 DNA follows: TGTGCCAGCAGTGAAGTGGGGGCCGGTCAGCCCCAGCATTTT.

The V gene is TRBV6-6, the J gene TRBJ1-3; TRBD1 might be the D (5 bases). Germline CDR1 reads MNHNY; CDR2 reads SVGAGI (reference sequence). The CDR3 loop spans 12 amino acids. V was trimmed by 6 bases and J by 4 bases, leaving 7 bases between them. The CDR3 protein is CASSPGGNTIYF. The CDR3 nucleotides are TGTGCCAGCAGCCCAGGGGGAAACACCATATATTTT.

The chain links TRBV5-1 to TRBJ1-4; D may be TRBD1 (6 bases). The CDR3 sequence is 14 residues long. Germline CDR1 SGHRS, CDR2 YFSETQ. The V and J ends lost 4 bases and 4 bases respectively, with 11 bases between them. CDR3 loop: CASSLTGNNEKLFF. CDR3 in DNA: TGCGCCAGCAGCCTGACAGGAAATAATGAAAAACTGTTTTTT.

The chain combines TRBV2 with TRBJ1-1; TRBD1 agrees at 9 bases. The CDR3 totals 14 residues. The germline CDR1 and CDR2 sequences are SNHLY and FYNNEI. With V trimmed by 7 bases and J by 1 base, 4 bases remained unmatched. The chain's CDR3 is CASNSDRGNTEAFF. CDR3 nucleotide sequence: TGTGCCAGCAACTCGGACAGGGGGAACACTGAAGCTTTCTTT.

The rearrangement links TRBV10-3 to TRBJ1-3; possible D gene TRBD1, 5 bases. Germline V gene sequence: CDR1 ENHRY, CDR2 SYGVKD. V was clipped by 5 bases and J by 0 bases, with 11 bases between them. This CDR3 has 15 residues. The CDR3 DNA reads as TGTGCCATCAGTCCGGGACTTAACTCTGGAAACACCATATATTTT. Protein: CAISPGLNSGNTIYF.

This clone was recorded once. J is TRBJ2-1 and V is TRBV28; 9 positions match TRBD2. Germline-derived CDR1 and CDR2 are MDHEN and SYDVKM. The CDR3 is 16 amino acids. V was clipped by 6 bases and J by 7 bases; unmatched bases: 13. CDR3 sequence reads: CASRGHFLAGWNEQFF. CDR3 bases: TGTGCCAGCAGGGGCCATTTCCTAGCGGGATGGAATGAGCAGTTCTTC.

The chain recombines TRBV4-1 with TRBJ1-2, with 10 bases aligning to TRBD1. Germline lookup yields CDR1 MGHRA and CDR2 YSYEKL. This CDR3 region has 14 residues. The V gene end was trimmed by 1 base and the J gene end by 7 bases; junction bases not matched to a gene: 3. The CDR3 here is CASSQGQGAPGYTF. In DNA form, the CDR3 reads TGCGCCAGCAGCCAAGGACAGGGGGCGCCTGGCTACACCTTC.

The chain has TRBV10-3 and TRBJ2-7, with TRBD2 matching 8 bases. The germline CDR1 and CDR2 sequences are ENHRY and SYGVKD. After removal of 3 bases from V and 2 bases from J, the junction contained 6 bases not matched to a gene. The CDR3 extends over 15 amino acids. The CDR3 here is CAISDQLAATYEQYF. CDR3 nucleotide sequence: TGTGCCATCAGTGATCAACTAGCGGCGACCTACGAGCAGTACTTC.